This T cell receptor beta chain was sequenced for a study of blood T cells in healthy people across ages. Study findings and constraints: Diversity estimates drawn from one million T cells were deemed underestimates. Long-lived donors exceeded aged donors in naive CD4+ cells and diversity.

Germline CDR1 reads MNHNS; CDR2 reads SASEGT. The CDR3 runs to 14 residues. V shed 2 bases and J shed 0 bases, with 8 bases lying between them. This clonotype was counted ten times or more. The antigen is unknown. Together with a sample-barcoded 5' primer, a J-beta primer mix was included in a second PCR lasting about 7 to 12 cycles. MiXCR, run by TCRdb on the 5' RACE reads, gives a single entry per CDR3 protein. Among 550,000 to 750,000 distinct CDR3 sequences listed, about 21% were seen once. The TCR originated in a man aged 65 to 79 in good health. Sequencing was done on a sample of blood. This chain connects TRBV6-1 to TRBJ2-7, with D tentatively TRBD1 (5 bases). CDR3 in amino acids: CASSEWGSSYEQYF. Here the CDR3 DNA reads TGTGCCAGCAGTGAATGGGGCAGCTCCTACGAGCAGTACTTC.